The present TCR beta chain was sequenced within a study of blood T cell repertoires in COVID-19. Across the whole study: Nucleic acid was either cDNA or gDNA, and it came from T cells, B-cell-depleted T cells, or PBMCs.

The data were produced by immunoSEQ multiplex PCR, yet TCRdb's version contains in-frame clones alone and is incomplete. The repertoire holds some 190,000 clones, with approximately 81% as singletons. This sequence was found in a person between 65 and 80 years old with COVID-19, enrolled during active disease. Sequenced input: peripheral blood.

CDR3 coding DNA: TGTGCCTGGGGACAGGGGGGCAATCAGCCCCAGCATTTT. This codes for CAWGQGGNQPQHF. The V gene is TRBV30, the J gene TRBJ1-5, with 10 nucleotides matching TRBD1. Germline CDR1 reads GTSNPN; CDR2 reads SVGIG (reference sequence). This CDR3 has 13 amino acids. Trimming removed 5 bases from V and 2 bases from J; junction bases left unmatched: 0.